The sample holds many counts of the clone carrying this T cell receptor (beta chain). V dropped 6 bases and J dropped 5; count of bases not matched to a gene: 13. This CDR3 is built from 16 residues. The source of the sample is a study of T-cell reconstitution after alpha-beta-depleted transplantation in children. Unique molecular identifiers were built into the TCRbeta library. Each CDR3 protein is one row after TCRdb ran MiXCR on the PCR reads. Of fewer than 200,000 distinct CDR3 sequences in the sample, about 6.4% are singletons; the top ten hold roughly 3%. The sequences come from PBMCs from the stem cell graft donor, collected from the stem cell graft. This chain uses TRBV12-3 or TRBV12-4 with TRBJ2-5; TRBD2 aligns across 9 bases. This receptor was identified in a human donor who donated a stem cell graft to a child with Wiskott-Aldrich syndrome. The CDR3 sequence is CASRPGTSNIGETQYF. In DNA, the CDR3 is TGTGCCAGCAGACCCGGGACTAGCAACATCGGGGAGACCCAGTACTTC.